This T cell receptor (beta chain) appears in the sequencing data of a study of T cells in Graves' hyperthyroidism and ophthalmopathy. Study-wide results and limits: A 13 V-J signature model discriminated ophthalmopathy versus stable hyperthyroidism. A median approximately 6.5 months before onset, the model predicted ophthalmopathy.

Diagnoses rested on clinical symptoms, serum thyroxine and TRAb, thyroid ultrasound and orbital computed tomography. The authors obtained PBMCs from over 8.5 ml of fresh peripheral blood. This clonotype was picked up many times. Antigen specificity is unknown. RNA transcripts were the template for amplifying TCR beta CDR3 regions. HTBI primers were employed in a first-round RT-PCR of the TCR CDR3. Via MiXCR, TCRdb re-called the multiplex PCR reads, giving one row per CDR3 protein. The table includes fewer than 900,000 distinct CDR3 sequences, roughly 20% detected once. V gave up 4 bases and J gave up 5 bases, with 26 bases separating them. CDR3 length: 18 residues. Germline V lookup: CDR1 LGHDT, CDR2 YNNKEL (reference sequence).

This TCR derives from a woman in her fifties or sixties with Graves' hyperthyroidism that later progressed to Graves' ophthalmopathy. Material: blood. The V and J genes are TRBV3-1 and TRBJ2-5; perhaps TRBD2 as D (5 bases). The CDR3 loop is CASSPTTFRAGKGETQYF. CDR3 sequence (DNA): TGTGCCAGCAGCCCGACGACATTCCGGGCGGGCAAAGGGGAGACCCAGTACTTC.